This T cell receptor (beta chain) appears in the sequencing data of a study of blood T cell repertoires in COVID-19. Profiling relied on immunoSEQ multiplex PCR, and the TCRdb table lists in-frame clones only, not all of them. In the table there are around 390,000 clones, more than 75% of which are singletons. Ten or more counts support this clone. Germline V gene lookup returns CDR1 MNHEY and CDR2 SVGAGI. V dropped 5 bases and J dropped 2 bases, with 12 bases sitting between them. This CDR3 has 14 amino acids. In assigning cohorts, the study relied on participant-reported clinical history. The chain is built from TRBV6-5 and TRBJ1-1; D remains ambiguous. The TCR was taken from a woman in her forties or fifties who had recovered from COVID-19. Sequencing was done on a sample of PBMCs or T cells enriched from blood (not recorded which). The CDR3 DNA reads TGTGCCAGCAGTCCGACGGGTGGAAACACTGAAGCTTTCTTT. Residues: CASSPTGGNTEAFF.